The T cell receptor beta chain described here comes from a study of Ad26.COV2.S vaccination and SARS-CoV-2 variants. Study information: Donor participated within the Ad26.COV2.S arm of the COV1001 trial. Once, or twice with 56 days between doses, Ad26.COV2.S was given intramuscularly. Points from the study as a whole: The analyses of TCR breadth and depth may have understated the size of total T cell responses. Vaccine and placebo recipients had comparable breadth of non-spike TCRs.

Assay: immunoSEQ multiplex PCR; the TCRdb copy retains only in-frame clones and omits some. The table has about 320,000 clones, 85% seen once. Only one count was recorded for this clone. Its antigen is undetermined. Treatment reported: some 20 received Ad26.COV2.S at low or high dose, single or two shots; roughly five received placebo; per-sample allocation not given. Sampling occurred on day 63 after the first vaccine or placebo injection. Germline V gene sequence: CDR1 MRHNA, CDR2 SNTAGT. CDR3 length: 13 residues. V was cut by 2 bases and J by 10 bases, with 14 bases left in between. This rearrangement joins TRBV6-4 to TRBJ1-1; no firm D call. The sequence derives from a person aged 18 to 59 who received the Ad26.COV2.S COVID-19 vaccine or a placebo. The input for sequencing was peripheral blood, taken in a trial of Ad26.COV2.S vaccine versus placebo. The CDR3 DNA follows: TGTGCCAGCAGTGACGTGTTGGGCTCGGGAGCTTTCTTT. The encoded protein is CASSDVLGSGAFF.